This T cell receptor (beta chain) was obtained from a study of blood T cell repertoires in COVID-19 (dated by TCRdb to the early 2020s). About the full investigation: Samples from collaborators originated in the United States, Italy and Spain and spanned both the acute and convalescent phases of COVID-19. Where available, HLA class I and class II types were obtained from metadata supplied by the sample provider rather than from assay-based typing. The repertoires were made available in a free public database intended to serve as a resource for research on the immune response to SARS-CoV-2. Samples came from the ongoing ImmuneRACE study (first 160 participants) plus 1,254 subjects from 6 global collaborators. The dataset comprised deeply sampled blood TCRbeta repertoires from subjects exposed to, actively infected with, or recovered from COVID-19. The material from the prospective study consisted of cDNA or gDNA derived from T cells, B-cell-depleted T cells, or PBMCs. Nearly every sample came with metadata listing a de-identified subject ID, COVID-19 status, age in years and sex.

The immunoSEQ Assay, a bias-controlled multiplex PCR, was used to amplify TCRbeta CDR3 regions from genomic DNA. As for the original processing: Within the assay, amplification of reference gene primers was used to estimate how many nucleated cells each sample contained. To quantify the absolute abundance of each unique TCRbeta CDR3 rearrangement, sequence reads were collapsed and filtered. Productive Simpson clonality was computed per sample as the square root of Simpson's diversity index over productive rearrangements. Held by TCRdb, this immuneACCESS table contains in-frame sequences only and omits some clones. Under half of the omission traces to an unresolved V gene where checked; the cause of the rest is unknown. V and J calls and clone size are those listed in that table; D and trimming were worked out from the DNA. For this sample there are roughly 500,000 clones; roughly 88% appear just once. In total, the top ten clones hold roughly 3.2% of the sample.

Each collaborating institution followed its own protocols to collect whole blood in K2EDTA tubes. Collaborator samples were shipped for TCRbeta analysis as frozen whole blood, isolated PBMCs, or DNA extracted from either sample type. Points the paper makes about the study in general: The amount of clinical and demographic metadata varied by source and participant and was provided uncurated.

As to this clone: The antigen it binds to is not known. The record has no base qualities; no much larger clone is one base away. In the same sample, other DNA sequences code for this CDR3.

Trimming accounts for 0 bases at V and 4 bases at J, while the number of junction bases matched to no gene is 2. The germline V gene specifies SGHTA as CDR1 and FQGNSA as CDR2. CDR3 length: 16 amino acids, cysteine to phenylalanine. Just the 48-base CDR3 DNA is kept, in frame starting at base 1. The TCR originated in a human donor in a cohort sampled during active COVID-19. Source material: peripheral blood. The receptor chain draws on TRBV7-2 and TRBJ2-1, with TRBD2 identical over 11 junction bases. The CDR3 reads CASSLAGTSGYNEQFF. The nucleotide sequence reads TGTGCCAGCAGCTTAGCCGGGACTAGCGGTTACAATGAGCAGTTCTTC.